A single sample gave rise to the 30 T cell receptor beta chains below, sequenced in a study of regulatory T cells in long-lasting Graves disease. In building TCR beta libraries, iRepertoire HTBI primers were used together with Arm-PCR of CDR3 regions. TCRdb called the multiplex PCR reads again in MiXCR, with one record for every CDR3 protein. The sample has approximately 440,000 distinct CDR3 sequences, 23% seen once. Time point described: persistent/refractory GD, antithyroid drugs over 5 years with positive TRAb. There was RNA extracted from PBMCs, and the TCR library was made from it. The sequenced sample was peripheral blood mononuclear cells (PBMCs), obtained when the disease was refractory, from a patient treated with antithyroid drugs. The receptors here all came from a female donor with Graves disease.

This clonotype was recorded a few times. The chain joins TRBV20-1 to TRBJ1-2; D perhaps matches TRBD1 (5 bases). This CDR3 is 14 amino acids long. V was trimmed by 1 base and J by 4 bases, leaving 13 bases between them. Germline assignment: CDR1 DFQATT and CDR2 SNEGSKA (reference sequence). The CDR3 nucleotides read TGCAGTGCTAGAGCCGCGACAGCGAGCTATGGCTACACCTTC. Translated, it gives CSARAATASYGYTF.

The chain recombines TRBV6-2 or TRBV6-3 with TRBJ2-1, with 9 positions matching TRBD1. Germline assignment: CDR1 MNHEY and CDR2 SVGEGT. CDR3 length equals 13 residues. V shed 6 bases, J shed 9 bases, and the junction held 6 bases outside the gene matches. The DNA for the CDR3 is TGTGCCAGCAGGACAGGGGGGTTCGGTGAGCAGTTCTTC. This encodes CASRTGGFGEQFF.

This clonotype was observed at least ten times. The chain carries TRBV7-6 and TRBJ2-7, with D perhaps TRBD1 or TRBD2 (6 bases each). V dropped 5 bases and J dropped 5 bases, with 16 bases sitting between them. The germline gives CDR1 SGHVS, CDR2 FNYEAQ. The CDR3 extends over 14 amino acids. In DNA form, the CDR3 reads TGTGCCAGCAGCCTCGGGGGCGGGTTGGACGAGCAGTACTTC. Its translation is CASSLGGGLDEQYF. Based on the CDR3 plus reference TRBV7-6 and TRBJ2-7, the full variable domain is GAGVSQSPRYKVTKRGQDVALRCDPISGHVSLYWYRQALGQGPEFLTYFNYEAQQDKSGLPNDRFSAERPEGSISTLTIQRTEQRDSAMYRCASSLGGGLDEQYFGPGTRLTVT.

This clonotype has just a few counts. The rearrangement joins TRBV2 to TRBJ1-2, with TRBD1 identical over 8 bases. Germline CDR1 SNHLY, CDR2 FYNNEI. The trim removed 5 bases at V and 4 bases at J, leaving 15 bases unmatched. This CDR3 comprises 17 residues. The CDR3 sequence: CASSPGQVSRRLYGYTF. For the CDR3, the DNA is TGTGCCAGCAGTCCGGGACAGGTCTCCCGACGCCTCTATGGCTACACCTTC. Full variable domain (remainder filled in from reference TRBV2 and TRBJ1-2): EPEVTQTPSHQVTQMGQEVILRCVPISNHLYFYWYRQILGQKVEFLVSFYNNEISEKSEIFDDQFSVERPDGSNFTLKIRSTKLEDSAMYFCASSPGQVSRRLYGYTFGSGTRLTVV.

The chain uses TRBV12-3 or TRBV12-4 and TRBJ2-7; 9 positions match TRBD1. V was clipped by 2 bases and J by 5 bases; unmatched bases: 1. The CDR3 spans 13 residues. In DNA, the CDR3 is TGTGCCAGCAGTTTAAGGGACAGGGACGAGCAGTACTTC. It specifies CASSLRDRDEQYF.

This clonotype was counted at least ten times. CDR3 region: CASSLIGTGPYEQYF. The CDR3 DNA follows: TGTGCCAGCAGTTTAATAGGGACAGGACCCTACGAGCAGTACTTC. This rearrangement joins TRBV28 to TRBJ2-7; 8 nucleotides agree with TRBD1. CDR3 size: 15 residues. Germline loops: CDR1 MDHEN, CDR2 SYDVKM. The V and J ends lost 2 bases and 2 bases, in that order; junction bases with no gene match: 5.

Many counts were recorded for this clonotype. The chain has TRBV7-9 and TRBJ2-5; D is uncertain. The germline V gene encodes CDR1 SEHNR and CDR2 FQNEAQ (reference sequence). V was clipped by 3 bases and J by 3 bases, with 11 bases between them. CDR3 length equals 14 residues. The CDR3 loop is CASSFHRTEETQYF. The DNA of the CDR3 is TGTGCCAGCAGCTTCCACAGAACCGAAGAGACCCAGTACTTC.

V is TRBV4-1 and J is TRBJ2-5; D is undetermined. The germline gives CDR1 MGHRA, CDR2 YSYEKL. Between the trimmed V and J ends, which lost 1 base and 4 bases, there was a span of 10 bases. CDR3 length: 14 amino acids. CDR3 sequence reads: CASSQVHLVETQYF. The CDR3 nucleotides are TGCGCCAGCAGCCAAGTTCATTTAGTAGAGACCCAGTACTTC.

The V call is TRBV19, the J call TRBJ1-2; D is perhaps TRBD1 (6 bases). The CDR3 length is 15 residues. The germline V gene has CDR1 LNHDA and CDR2 SQIVND (reference sequence). V dropped 6 bases and J dropped 6 bases, with 20 bases sitting between them. The CDR3 reads CASSPTGTSLNGYTF. Here the CDR3 DNA reads TGTGCCAGTAGCCCTACGGGGACATCGTTGAATGGCTACACCTTC.

This clonotype has ten or more counts. The rearrangement uses TRBV27 and TRBJ1-2, with a tentative D call TRBD1 (5 bases). Trimming stripped 2 bases from V and 3 bases from J, with 7 bases between. Looked up from germline, CDR1 is MNHEY and CDR2 is SMNVEV (reference sequence). The CDR3 spans 13 residues. The chain's CDR3 is CASSLKGDYGYTF. CDR3 nucleotides: TGTGCCAGCAGTTTAAAAGGGGACTATGGCTACACCTTC.

This clonotype appeared a few times. The V call is TRBV15, the J call TRBJ1-1, with 7 bases fitting TRBD1. The CDR3 covers 16 residues. Trimming removed 0 bases from V and 0 bases from J; junction bases left unmatched: 4. Germline V lookup: CDR1 LNHNV, CDR2 YYDKDF (reference sequence). CDR3 residues: CATSRDPGTVNTEAFF. CDR3 DNA sequence: TGTGCCACCAGCAGAGACCCCGGGACAGTGAACACTGAAGCTTTCTTT. Together with reference TRBV15 and TRBJ1-1, the CDR3 gives the full variable domain: DAMVIQNPRYQVTQFGKPVTLSCSQTLNHNVMYWYQQKSSQAPKLLFHYYDKDFNNEADTPDNFQSRRPNTSFCFLDIRSPGLGDTAMYLCATSRDPGTVNTEAFFGQGTRLTVV.

The chain uses TRBV9 and TRBJ2-5; D is ambiguous. The CDR3 spans 15 residues. The ends were cut back, 0 bases at V and 5 bases at J, with 14 bases in the middle. CDR1 is SGDLS, CDR2 YYNGEE, per germline. The CDR3 is CASSVEGNTRETQYF. The CDR3, as DNA: TGTGCCAGCAGCGTAGAGGGAAACACCCGGGAGACCCAGTACTTC.

V is TRBV25-1 and J is TRBJ1-4, with TRBD1 matching over 9 bases. The junction had 8 bases not matched to a gene; V was cut back by 4 bases and J by 8 bases. The CDR3 is 15 amino acids. CDR1 and CDR2 (germline): MGHDK, SYGVNS. CDR3 sequence (DNA): TGTGCCAGCAGTGCCCACAGGGGGCGAGAAGAAAAACTGTTTTTT. Protein product: CASSAHRGREEKLFF.

This clonotype showed up just a few times. The chain joins TRBV4-1 to TRBJ1-1; D is possibly TRBD1 (5 bases). Germline values: CDR1 MGHRA, CDR2 YSYEKL. CDR3 length: 15 amino acids. Trimming took 1 base from V and 0 from J, leaving 9 bases between them. The CDR3 DNA sequence: TGCGCCAGCAGCCAAGCTTGGGGGATGAACACTGAAGCTTTCTTT. Translating gives CASSQAWGMNTEAFF.

This clonotype showed up just once. The genes are TRBV29-1 and TRBJ2-5, with 7 positions matching TRBD1. V shed 7 bases and J 1 base; nucleotides not matched to a gene: 6. The germline V gene has CDR1 SQVTM and CDR2 ANQGSEA. CDR3 length equals 13 residues. CDR3 region: CSAPRDSQETQYF. Written as DNA, the CDR3 is TGCAGCGCCCCTAGGGACAGCCAAGAGACCCAGTACTTC.

This clonotype was seen ten or more times. The V gene is TRBV12-3 or TRBV12-4, the J gene TRBJ1-6; D is ambiguous. This CDR3 comprises 14 residues. V was clipped by 3 bases and J by 7 bases, with 10 bases between them. This CDR3 reads CASSLRARNSPLHF. In DNA form, the CDR3 reads TGTGCCAGCAGTTTGAGGGCTCGGAATTCACCCCTCCACTTT.

The chain is built from TRBV2 and TRBJ1-5, with D uncertain. Trimming took 5 bases from V and 6 from J, leaving 26 bases between them. The CDR3 loop spans 18 amino acids. Germline V lookup: CDR1 SNHLY, CDR2 FYNNEI. Here the CDR3 reads CASSQYQKRGAGVQPQHF. The CDR3 nucleotides read TGTGCCAGCAGTCAATACCAAAAACGGGGAGCTGGGGTTCAGCCCCAGCATTTT. Together with reference TRBV2 and TRBJ1-5, the CDR3 gives the full variable domain: EPEVTQTPSHQVTQMGQEVILRCVPISNHLYFYWYRQILGQKVEFLVSFYNNEISEKSEIFDDQFSVERPDGSNFTLKIRSTKLEDSAMYFCASSQYQKRGAGVQPQHFGDGTRLSIL.

In this sample, this clonotype turned up many times. The V gene is TRBV20-1, the J gene TRBJ1-2; D gene uncertain. V gave up 0 bases and J gave up 2 bases, with 10 bases separating them. The CDR3 is 14 amino acids. Germline V gene sequence: CDR1 DFQATT, CDR2 SNEGSKA (reference sequence). The CDR3 region is CSARDLLLNYGYTF. CDR3 nucleotides: TGCAGTGCTAGAGATTTGTTATTGAACTATGGCTACACCTTC.

For this clonotype: A read error is possible here, since a much larger clone lies one base away. The V call is TRBV6-1, the J call TRBJ1-2, with D unclear. V was clipped by 2 bases and J by 6 bases, with 7 bases between them. CDR3 length equals 12 residues. CDR1 and CDR2 (germline): MNHNS, SASEGT. The CDR3: CASSERNHGYTF. Here the CDR3 DNA reads TGTGCCAGCAGTGAAAGGAACCATGGCTACACCTTC.

At least ten counts were recorded for this clonotype. The chain employs TRBV18 and TRBJ1-4; D gene unclear. The CDR3 is 14 residues long. With 0 bases removed from V and 2 bases from J, the gap between germline ends came to 4 bases. Germline V CDR1 and CDR2: KGHSH, LQKENI. CDR3 in amino acids: CASSPPGTNEKLFF. CDR3 nucleotide sequence: TGTGCCAGCTCACCACCCGGGACTAATGAAAAACTGTTTTTT.

This clonotype was counted ten times or more. V gene TRBV15 combines with J gene TRBJ1-4; 10 bases are a match to TRBD1. After removal of 2 bases from V and 5 bases from J, the junction contained 5 bases not matched to a gene. The CDR3 sequence is 16 residues long. Germline V gene data show CDR1 as LNHNV and CDR2 as YYDKDF (reference sequence). Here the CDR3 reads CATSRNPGQGNEKLFF. The CDR3 DNA follows: TGTGCCACCAGCAGAAATCCGGGACAGGGGAATGAAAAACTGTTTTTT.

This clonotype was observed at least ten times. V usage is TRBV29-1 and J usage is TRBJ1-1, with unresolved D. V lost 7 bases, J lost 1 base, and 16 bases lay in between. Germline lookup yields CDR1 SQVTM and CDR2 ANQGSEA. The CDR3 is 14 residues long. The CDR3, as DNA: TGCAGCGCAAGGACTAGAACGGAGAACACTGAAGCTTTCTTT. Its protein is CSARTRTENTEAFF. Full variable domain (missing parts from reference TRBV29-1 and TRBJ1-1): SAVISQKPSRDICQRGTSLTIQCQVDSQVTMMFWYRQQPGQSLTLIATANQGSEATYESGFVIDKFPISRPNLTFSTLTVSNMSPEDSSIYLCSARTRTENTEAFFGQGTRLTVV.

This clonotype was detected a few times. The rearrangement uses TRBV13 and TRBJ2-7; 10 bases match TRBD2. Germline V lookup: CDR1 PRHDT, CDR2 FYEKMQ (reference sequence). The trim removed 5 bases at V and 6 bases at J, leaving 10 bases unmatched. The CDR3 spans 15 residues. The CDR3 sequence is CASSLIAGGLGEQYF. Written as DNA, the CDR3 is TGTGCCAGCAGCCTGATAGCGGGAGGTTTAGGCGAGCAGTACTTC.

This clonotype showed up many times. This sequence joins TRBV12-3 or TRBV12-4 and TRBJ2-4; TRBD2 matches 10 bases. The CDR3 is 17 residues long. Trimming took 0 bases from V and 2 from J; bases not matched to a gene: 4. The CDR3 region has the DNA TGTGCCAGCAGTTTAGCGCCAGCGGGAGGGCCCAAAAACATTCAGTACTTC. Amino acids: CASSLAPAGGPKNIQYF.

This clonotype was seen repeatedly, ten times or more. The V and J genes are TRBV28 and TRBJ2-7; 8 bases agree with TRBD2. The CDR3 spans 14 residues. CDR1 and CDR2 from the germline V gene are MDHEN and SYDVKM. With 7 bases clipped from V and 3 bases from J, the junction kept 8 bases outside the gene matches. The CDR3 region has the DNA TGTGCCAGCAACGAGCCGGGAGGGAACTACGAGCAGTACTTC. Its protein product is CASNEPGGNYEQYF.

The chain recombines TRBV4-3 with TRBJ2-7; D is perhaps TRBD2 (7 bases). Trimming removed 4 bases from V and 2 bases from J, with 15 bases in between. This CDR3 spans 15 amino acids. CDR1 LGHNA and CDR2 YSLEER come from the germline V gene. The CDR3 nucleotides are TGCGCCAGCAGCCTAGAGGGGGGGGGGGCCTACGAGCAGTACTTC. Its protein is CASSLEGGGAYEQYF.

The rearrangement uses TRBV5-1 and TRBJ2-6, with TRBD1 as a possible D gene (5 bases). The CDR3 is 17 residues long. Trimming removed 4 bases at V and 4 bases at J, with 18 bases between. Germline CDR1 and CDR2: SGHRS and YFSETQ. In DNA, the CDR3 is TGCGCCAGCAGCCCCCGTTCAGGGCAGAGCGGGGCCAACGTCCTGACTTTC. Protein sequence: CASSPRSGQSGANVLTF.

This chain connects TRBV2 to TRBJ2-1; 7 bases map to TRBD1. V was pared by 0 bases and J by 2 bases, with 4 bases of the junction left unmatched. This CDR3 is 16 amino acids long. CDR1 and CDR2 from the germline V gene are SNHLY and FYNNEI. DNA of the CDR3: TGTGCCAGCAGTGAAGCTGGGACAGAGCCCTACAATGAGCAGTTCTTC. Protein: CASSEAGTEPYNEQFF.

This clonotype appeared a few times. CDR3 in amino acids: CSAREGTGSSYNSPLHF. The CDR3 DNA is TGCAGTGCTAGAGAAGGGACAGGGAGCTCCTATAATTCACCCCTCCACTTT. This chain links TRBV20-1 with TRBJ1-6; the match to TRBD1 covers 9 bases. The CDR3 extends over 17 amino acids. In germline, CDR1 is DFQATT, CDR2 SNEGSKA (reference sequence). V gave up 0 bases and J gave up 0 bases; unmatched junction bases: 3.

At least ten counts were recorded for this clonotype. The chain carries TRBV6-1 and TRBJ1-4; D perhaps matches TRBD1 (5 bases). The CDR3 length is 15 residues. The germline V and J ends were trimmed by 0 bases and 8 bases, with 13 bases remaining between them. Germline V gene data show CDR1 as MNHNS and CDR2 as SASEGT. The chain's CDR3 is CASSEAGGTLEKLFF. The CDR3 bases are TGTGCCAGCAGTGAAGCGGGGGGGACGCTCGAAAAACTGTTTTTT.